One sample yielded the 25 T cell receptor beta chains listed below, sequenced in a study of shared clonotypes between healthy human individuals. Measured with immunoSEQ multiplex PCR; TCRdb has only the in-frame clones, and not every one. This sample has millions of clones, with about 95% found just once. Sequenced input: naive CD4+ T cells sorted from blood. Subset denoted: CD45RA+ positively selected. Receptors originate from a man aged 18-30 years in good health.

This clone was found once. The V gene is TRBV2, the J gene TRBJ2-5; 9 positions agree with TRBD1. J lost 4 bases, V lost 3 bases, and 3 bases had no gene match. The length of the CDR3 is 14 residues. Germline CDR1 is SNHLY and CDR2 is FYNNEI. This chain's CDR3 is CASSEDRGAETQYF. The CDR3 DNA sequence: TGTGCCAGCAGTGAGGACAGGGGCGCAGAGACCCAGTACTTC.

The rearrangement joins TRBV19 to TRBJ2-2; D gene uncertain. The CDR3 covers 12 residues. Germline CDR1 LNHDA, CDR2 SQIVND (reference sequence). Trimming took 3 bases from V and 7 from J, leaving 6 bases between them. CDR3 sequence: CASSIWNGELFF. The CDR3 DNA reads TGTGCCAGTAGTATTTGGAACGGGGAGCTGTTTTTT. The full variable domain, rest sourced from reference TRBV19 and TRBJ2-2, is DGGITQSPKYLFRKEGQNVTLSCEQNLNHDAMYWYRQDPGQGLRLIYYSQIVNDFQKGDIAEGYSVSREKKESFPLTVTSAQKNPTAFYLCASSIWNGELFFGEGSRLTVL.

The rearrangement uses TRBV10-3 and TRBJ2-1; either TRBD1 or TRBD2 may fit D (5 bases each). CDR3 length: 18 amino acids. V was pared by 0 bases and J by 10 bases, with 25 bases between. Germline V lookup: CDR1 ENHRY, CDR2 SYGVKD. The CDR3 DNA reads TGTGCCATCAGTGAGTCCTGGAAACCAGGGAGCGTTACAATGGAGCAGTTCTTC. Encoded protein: CAISESWKPGSVTMEQFF.

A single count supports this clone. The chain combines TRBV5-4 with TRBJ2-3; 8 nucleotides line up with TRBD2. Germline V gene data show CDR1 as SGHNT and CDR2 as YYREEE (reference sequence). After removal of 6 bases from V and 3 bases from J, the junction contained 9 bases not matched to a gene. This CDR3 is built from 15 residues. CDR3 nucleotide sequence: TGTGCCAGCACTCCGGGAGGGTGGGCAACAGATACGCAGTATTTT. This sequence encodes CASTPGGWATDTQYF.

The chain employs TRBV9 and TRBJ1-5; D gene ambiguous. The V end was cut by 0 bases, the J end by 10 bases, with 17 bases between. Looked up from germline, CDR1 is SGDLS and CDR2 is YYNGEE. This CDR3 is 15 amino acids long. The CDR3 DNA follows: TGTGCCAGCAGCGTAGGACCTACGGGTCTCGACCCCCAGCATTTT. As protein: CASSVGPTGLDPQHF.

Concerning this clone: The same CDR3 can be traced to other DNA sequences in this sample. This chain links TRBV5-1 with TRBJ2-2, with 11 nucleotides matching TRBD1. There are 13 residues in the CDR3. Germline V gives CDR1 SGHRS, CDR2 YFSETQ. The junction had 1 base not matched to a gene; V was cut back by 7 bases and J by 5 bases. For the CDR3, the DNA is TGCGCCAGCGGGACAGGGGGAACCGGGGAGCTGTTTTTT. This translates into CASGTGGTGELFF.

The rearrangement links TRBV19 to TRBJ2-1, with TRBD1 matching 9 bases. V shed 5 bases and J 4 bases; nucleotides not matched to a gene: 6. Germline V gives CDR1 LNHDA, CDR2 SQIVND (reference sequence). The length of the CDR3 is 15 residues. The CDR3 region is CASSLGQGRYNEQFF. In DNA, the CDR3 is TGTGCCAGTAGTCTGGGACAGGGCAGGTACAATGAGCAGTTCTTC.

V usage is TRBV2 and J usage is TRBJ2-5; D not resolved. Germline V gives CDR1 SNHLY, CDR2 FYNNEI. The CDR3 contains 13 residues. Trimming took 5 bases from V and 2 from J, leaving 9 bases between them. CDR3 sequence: CASSRDWQETQYF. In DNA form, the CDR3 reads TGTGCCAGCAGTCGCGACTGGCAAGAGACCCAGTACTTC.

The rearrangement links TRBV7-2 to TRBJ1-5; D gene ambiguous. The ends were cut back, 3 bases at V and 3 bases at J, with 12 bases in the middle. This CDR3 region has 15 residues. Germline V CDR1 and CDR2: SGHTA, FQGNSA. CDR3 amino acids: CASSLGWSINQPQHF. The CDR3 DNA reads TGTGCCAGCAGCTTGGGATGGAGCATCAATCAGCCCCAGCATTTT.

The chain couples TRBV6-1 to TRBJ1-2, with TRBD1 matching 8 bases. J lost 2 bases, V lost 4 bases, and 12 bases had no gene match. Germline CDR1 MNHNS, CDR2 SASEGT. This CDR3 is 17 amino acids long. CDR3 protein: CASSGLGLTGGNYGYTF. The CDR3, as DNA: TGTGCCAGCAGTGGTCTTGGCCTAACAGGGGGGAACTATGGCTACACCTTC.

The CDR3 sequence: CASSKTGGGYNEQFF. CDR3 DNA: TGTGCCAGCAGCAAAACAGGAGGAGGCTACAATGAGCAGTTCTTC. The rearrangement links TRBV11-2 to TRBJ2-1; the D call may be TRBD1 or TRBD2 (5 bases each). In germline, CDR1 is SGHAT, CDR2 FQNNGV. Trimming stripped 5 bases from V and 3 bases from J, with 14 bases between. This CDR3 has 15 residues.

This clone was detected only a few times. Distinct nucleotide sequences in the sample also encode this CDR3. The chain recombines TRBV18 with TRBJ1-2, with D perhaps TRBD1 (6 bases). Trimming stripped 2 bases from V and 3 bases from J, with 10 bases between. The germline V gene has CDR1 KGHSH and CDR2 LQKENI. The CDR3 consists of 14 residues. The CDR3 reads CASSPGQGHYGYTF. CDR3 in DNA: TGTGCCAGCTCACCAGGGCAGGGGCACTATGGCTACACCTTC.

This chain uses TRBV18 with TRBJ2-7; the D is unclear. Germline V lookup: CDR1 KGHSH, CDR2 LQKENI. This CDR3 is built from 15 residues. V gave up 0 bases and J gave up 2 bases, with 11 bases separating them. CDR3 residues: CASSPPASATYEQYF. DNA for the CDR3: TGTGCCAGCTCACCACCGGCAAGTGCAACCTACGAGCAGTACTTC. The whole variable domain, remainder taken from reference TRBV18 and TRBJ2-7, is NAGVMQNPRHLVRRRGQEARLRCSPMKGHSHVYWYRQLPEEGLKFMVYLQKENIIDESGMPKERFSAEFPKEGPSILRIQQVVRGDSAAYFCASSPPASATYEQYFGPGTRLTVT.

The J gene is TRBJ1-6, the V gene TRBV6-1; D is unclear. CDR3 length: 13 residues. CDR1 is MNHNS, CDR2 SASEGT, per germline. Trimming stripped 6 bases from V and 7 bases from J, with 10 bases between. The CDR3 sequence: CASRARINSPLHF. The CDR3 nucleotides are TGTGCCAGCAGGGCCAGGATAAATTCACCCCTCCACTTT.

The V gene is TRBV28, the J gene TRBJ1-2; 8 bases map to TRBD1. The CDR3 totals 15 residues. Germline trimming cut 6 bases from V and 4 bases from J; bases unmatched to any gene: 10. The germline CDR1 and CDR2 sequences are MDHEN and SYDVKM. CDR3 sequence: CASRNPRGPIYGYTF. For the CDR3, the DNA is TGTGCCAGCAGAAACCCCAGGGGGCCTATCTATGGCTACACCTTC.

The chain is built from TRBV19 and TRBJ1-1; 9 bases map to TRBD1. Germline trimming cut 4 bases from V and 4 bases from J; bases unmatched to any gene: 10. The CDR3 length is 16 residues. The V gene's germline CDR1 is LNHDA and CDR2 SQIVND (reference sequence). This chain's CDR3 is CASSTGTGRGSTEAFF. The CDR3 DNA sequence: TGTGCCAGTAGTACCGGGACAGGGAGGGGAAGCACTGAAGCTTTCTTT.

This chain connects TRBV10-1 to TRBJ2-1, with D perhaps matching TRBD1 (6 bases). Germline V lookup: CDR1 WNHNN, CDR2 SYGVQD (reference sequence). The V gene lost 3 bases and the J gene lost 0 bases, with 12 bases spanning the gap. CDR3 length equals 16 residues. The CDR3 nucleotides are TGCGCCAGCAGTGACTCAGGGGTTAACTCCTACAATGAGCAGTTCTTC. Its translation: CASSDSGVNSYNEQFF.

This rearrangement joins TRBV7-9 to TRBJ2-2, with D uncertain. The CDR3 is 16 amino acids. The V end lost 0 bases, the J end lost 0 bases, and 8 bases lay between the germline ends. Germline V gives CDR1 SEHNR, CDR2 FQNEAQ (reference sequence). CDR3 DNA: TGTGCCAGCAGCTTAGCAAGCGTATCGAACACCGGGGAGCTGTTTTTT. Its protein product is CASSLASVSNTGELFF.

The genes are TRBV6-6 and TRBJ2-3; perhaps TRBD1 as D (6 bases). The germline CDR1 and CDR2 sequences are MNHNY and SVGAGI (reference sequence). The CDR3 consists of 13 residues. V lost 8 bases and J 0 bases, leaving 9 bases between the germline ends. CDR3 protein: CASVDRSTDTQYF. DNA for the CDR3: TGTGCCAGCGTCGACAGGAGCACAGATACGCAGTATTTT.

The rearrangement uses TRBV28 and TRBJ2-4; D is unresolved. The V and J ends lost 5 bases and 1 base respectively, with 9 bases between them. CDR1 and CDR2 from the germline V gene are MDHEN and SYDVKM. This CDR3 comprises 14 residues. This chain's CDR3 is CASSKIVAKNIQYF. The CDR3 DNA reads TGTGCCAGCAGTAAGATAGTGGCCAAAAACATTCAGTACTTC.

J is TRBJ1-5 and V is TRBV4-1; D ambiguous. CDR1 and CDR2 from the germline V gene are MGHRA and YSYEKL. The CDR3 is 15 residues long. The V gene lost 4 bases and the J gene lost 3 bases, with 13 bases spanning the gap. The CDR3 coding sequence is TGCGCCAGCAGCCTAACCGGCAATTTCAATCAGCCCCAGCATTTT. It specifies CASSLTGNFNQPQHF.

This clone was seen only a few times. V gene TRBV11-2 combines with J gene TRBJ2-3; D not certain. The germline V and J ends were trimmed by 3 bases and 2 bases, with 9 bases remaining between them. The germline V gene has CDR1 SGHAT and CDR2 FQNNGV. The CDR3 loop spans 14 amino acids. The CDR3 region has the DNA TGTGCCAGCAGCTTTCGGCAGCCCACAGATACGCAGTATTTT. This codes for CASSFRQPTDTQYF.

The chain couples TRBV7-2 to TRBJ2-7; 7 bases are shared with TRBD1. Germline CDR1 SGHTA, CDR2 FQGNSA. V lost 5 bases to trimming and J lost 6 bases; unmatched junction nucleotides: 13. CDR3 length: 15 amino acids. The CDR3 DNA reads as TGTGCCAGCAGCCGCCGGGACAGCGACTTCATCGAGCAGTACTTC. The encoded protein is CASSRRDSDFIEQYF. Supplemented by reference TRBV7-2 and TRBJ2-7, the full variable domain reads GAGVSQSPSNKVTEKGKDVELRCDPISGHTALYWYRQSLGQGLEFLIYFQGNSAPDKSGLPSDRFSAERTGGSVSTLTIQRTQQEDSAVYLCASSRRDSDFIEQYFGPGTRLTVT.

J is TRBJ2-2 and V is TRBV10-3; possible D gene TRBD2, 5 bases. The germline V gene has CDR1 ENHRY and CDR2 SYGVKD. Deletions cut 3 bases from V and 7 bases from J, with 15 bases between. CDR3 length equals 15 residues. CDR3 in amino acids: CAISESKVGNGELFF. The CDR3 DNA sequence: TGTGCCATCAGTGAATCCAAGGTCGGGAACGGGGAGCTGTTTTTT.

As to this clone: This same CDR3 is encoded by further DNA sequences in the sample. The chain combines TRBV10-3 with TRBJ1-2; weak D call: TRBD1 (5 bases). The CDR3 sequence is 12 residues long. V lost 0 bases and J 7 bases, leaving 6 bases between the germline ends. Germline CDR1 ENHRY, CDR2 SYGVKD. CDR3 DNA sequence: TGTGCCATCAGTGAGTCGAGGGGTGGCTACACCTTC. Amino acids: CAISESRGGYTF.